This section outlines one T cell receptor (beta chain) sequence together with its context. The data are from a study of blood T cell repertoires in COVID-19. The data were produced by immunoSEQ multiplex PCR, yet TCRdb's version contains in-frame clones alone and is incomplete. The sample includes about 250,000 clones, 75% to 90% seen only once; the top ten take around 27%. Germline V gene lookup returns CDR1 ENHRY and CDR2 SYGVKD. The CDR3 runs 12 residues. Trimming removed 6 bases at V and 3 bases at J, with 9 bases between. The receptor comes from a man aged 35 to 55 with acute or convalescent COVID-19. The sample consisted of peripheral blood. The chain carries TRBV10-3 and TRBJ2-7, with D maybe TRBD2 (5 bases). Written as DNA, the CDR3 is TGTGCCATCAGGCTCGGGAACTACGAGCAGTACTTC. As protein: CAIRLGNYEQYF.